This TCR beta chain was obtained from a study of blood T cell repertoires in COVID-19. About the research overall: In each case, the material was cDNA or gDNA derived from T cells, B-cell-depleted T cells, or PBMCs.

In the authors' methods: Amplification from reference gene primers served as the basis for estimated nucleated cell counts. The assay was immunoSEQ multiplex PCR, and TCRdb's table has in-frame clones only and misses some. From that table come the V and J calls and clone size; the DNA was used to work out D and trimming. This table holds about 210,000 clones, 85% found once. The table lists this clone with a count of one. The CDR3 has 14 residues. The V segment lost 2 bases and the J segment 8 bases; nucleotides outside the gene matches: 8. CDR1 is SGHTA and CDR2 is FQGNSA in the germline V gene. The clonotype originates from an elderly woman with acute or convalescent COVID-19. The rearrangement uses TRBV7-2 and TRBJ1-1, with 7 bases aligning to TRBD1. Specimen: peripheral blood. In nucleotides, the CDR3 is TGTGCCAGCAGCTTATGGGCCGGGGGACAGGAAGCTTTCTTT. Translated: CASSLWAGGQEAFF.